Listed below are T cell receptor beta chains from one sample, sequenced in a study of PD-1 blockade in classical Hodgkin lymphoma. Data came from immunoSEQ multiplex PCR; TCRdb stores just in-frame clones and leaves some out. This table holds tens of thousands of clones, 75% to 90% found once. The sample here was peripheral blood mononuclear cells (PBMCs), taken before the second cycle of nivolumab. The receptors were sampled from a human donor with classical Hodgkin lymphoma. CDR3s include the opening cysteine and the closing phenylalanine or tryptophan. The D gene is left open where the match is weak. For some rows the clone size is stated as once, few or many, or as a class when expanded; others skip it.

>TRBD2|-|TRBJ2-2|TRBV5-1
CASSYSALAGTGELFF
TGCGCCAGCAGCTACTCCGCACTAGCGGGTACCGGGGAGCTGTTTTTT
>-|-|TRBJ1-6|TRBV5-1
CASSLGGEIYNSPLHF
TGCGCCAGCAGCTTGGGCGGTGAAATCTATAATTCACCCCTCCACTTT
>TRBD1|many|TRBJ1-2|TRBV11-2
CASSPTGTEPNGYTF
TGTGCCAGCAGCCCGACCGGGACAGAGCCTAATGGCTACACCTTC
>TRBD1|-|TRBJ2-7|TRBV4-2
CASSQHPGTGSYEQYF
TGTGCCAGCAGCCAACACCCTGGGACAGGGAGCTACGAGCAGTACTTC
>-|-|TRBJ2-1|TRBV10-3
CAISEQASSYNEQFF
TGTGCCATCAGTGAACAGGCGAGCTCCTACAATGAGCAGTTCTTC
>-|-|TRBJ2-5|TRBV6-1
CASSDHGQWETQYF
TGTGCCAGCAGTGACCACGGACAATGGGAGACCCAGTACTTC
>TRBD2|once|TRBJ2-1|TRBV9
CASSAPGGVEQFF
TGTGCCAGCAGCGCCCCCGGGGGGGTTGAGCAGTTCTTC
>-|few|TRBJ2-5|TRBV27
CASSLSAGRPLAQYF
TGTGCCAGCAGTTTATCGGCGGGGAGGCCCTTGGCCCAGTACTTC
>TRBD1|-|TRBJ1-4|TRBV2
CASSADRASGKLFF
TGTGCCAGCAGTGCGGACAGGGCATCCGGAAAACTGTTTTTT
>-|-|TRBJ2-7|TRBV6-1
CASSERRSYEQYF
TGTGCCAGCAGTGAGCGGCGCTCCTACGAGCAGTACTTC
>TRBD1|-|TRBJ1-6|TRBV28
CASSADRASPLHF
TGTGCCAGCAGTGCGGACAGGGCTTCACCCCTCCACTTT
>-|-|TRBJ2-1|TRBV15
CATSRWSANEQFF
TGTGCCACCAGCAGGTGGAGCGCCAATGAGCAGTTCTTC
>-|-|TRBJ1-5|TRBV19
CASSIRHLYQPQHF
TGTGCCAGTAGTATTCGTCACTTATATCAGCCCCAGCATTTT
>-|-|TRBJ1-2|TRBV28
CASTRGGDVRGYTF
TGTGCCAGCACCCGAGGGGGGGACGTGAGGGGCTACACCTTC
>TRBD1|-|TRBJ1-2|TRBV5-1
CASSTGQDRTNYGYTF
TGCGCCAGCAGCACAGGACAGGACCGCACTAACTATGGCTACACCTTC
>TRBD1|-|TRBJ2-7|TRBV5-1
CASSLDRGYEQYF
TGCGCCAGCAGCCTGGACAGGGGATACGAGCAGTACTTC
>-|-|TRBJ2-1|TRBV7-9
CASSRGTRSSYNEQFF
TGTGCCAGCAGCCGGGGGACCCGGAGCTCCTACAATGAGCAGTTCTTC
>TRBD2|-|TRBJ2-3|TRBV5-1
CASSLLAAGVDTQYF
TGCGCCAGCAGCTTGTTGGCGGCGGGAGTGGATACGCAGTATTTT
>-|-|TRBJ2-1|TRBV28
CASLLGGSYNEQFF
TGTGCCAGCCTATTAGGGGGCTCCTACAATGAGCAGTTCTTC
>-|-|TRBJ2-7|TRBV4-1
CASSQDPGGLTYEQYF
TGCGCCAGCAGCCAAGATCCAGGCGGATTAACCTACGAGCAGTACTTC
>TRBD2|-|TRBJ2-7|TRBV7-9
CASSDTGLAGLDEQYF
TGTGCCAGCAGCGATACGGGACTAGCGGGGCTAGACGAGCAGTACTTC
>-|-|TRBJ1-1|TRBV19
CASSIVAGLHTEAFF
TGTGCCAGTAGTATAGTTGCAGGCCTACACACTGAAGCTTTCTTT
>-|-|TRBJ2-1|TRBV5-4
CASSQTGSAEQFF
TGTGCCAGCAGCCAGACTGGTTCGGCTGAGCAGTTCTTC
>-|-|TRBJ2-7|TRBV28
CASSFHGQTYEQYF
TGTGCCAGCAGTTTTCATGGACAGACCTACGAGCAGTACTTC
>TRBD1|-|TRBJ2-7|TRBV28
CASSISGTGTYEQYF
TGTGCCAGCAGTATCTCCGGGACAGGGACCTACGAGCAGTACTTC
>-|-|TRBJ1-2|TRBV30
CAQHWYGYTF
TGTGCCCAACATTGGTATGGCTACACCTTC
>-|-|TRBJ1-4|TRBV7-9
CASSLDTFGLFF
TGTGCCAGCAGCCTAGACACGTTCGGACTGTTTTTT
>-|-|TRBJ2-1|TRBV18
CASSPEGPGDEQFF
TGTGCCAGCTCACCCGAGGGGCCTGGGGATGAGCAGTTCTTC
>-|-|TRBJ2-7|TRBV28
CASSLESRLVNF
TGTGCCAGCAGTTTAGAGTCCAGGCTAGTAAACTTC
>TRBD2|once|TRBJ2-3|TRBV7-3
CASSLGRGGLAGSTDTQYF
TGTGCCAGCAGCTTAGGCCGGGGGGGACTAGCGGGAAGCACAGATACGCAGTATTTT
>-|-|TRBJ2-2|TRBV7-9
CASSLDTNTGELFF
TGTGCCAGCAGCTTAGACACGAACACCGGGGAGCTGTTTTTT
>-|-|TRBJ1-2|TRBV29-1
CSVESLGSSGANYGYTF
TGCAGCGTTGAGTCTTTGGGGTCGTCAGGGGCTAACTATGGCTACACCTTC
>-|-|TRBJ1-1|TRBV29-1
CSVEMVMNTEAFF
TGCAGCGTTGAAATGGTGATGAACACTGAAGCTTTCTTT
>-|-|TRBJ2-2|TRBV5-6
CASSLGTESNTGELFF
TGTGCCAGCAGCCTCGGGACGGAGTCGAACACCGGGGAGCTGTTTTTT
>-|-|TRBJ2-3|TRBV10-3
CAISTTGTSTDTQYF
TGTGCCATCAGTACTACAGGGACTAGCACAGATACGCAGTATTTT
>-|once|TRBJ2-1|TRBV5-6
CASSLEGSGEQFF
TGTGCCAGCAGCTTGGAGGGGAGTGGTGAGCAGTTCTTC
>-|-|TRBJ2-7|TRBV4-1
CASSHTDEQYF
TGCGCCAGCAGCCATACTGACGAGCAGTACTTC
>-|few|TRBJ1-2|TRBV4-1
CASSQERTGYGYTF
TGCGCCAGCAGCCAAGAAAGGACCGGGTACGGCTACACCTTC
>-|-|TRBJ2-1|TRBV10-3
CAISESQGGGSVLSYNEQFF
TGTGCCATCAGTGAGTCCCAAGGGGGCGGGAGCGTTCTCTCCTACAATGAGCAGTTCTTC
>TRBD2|-|TRBJ2-7|TRBV6-5
CASSYDGTSGSYEQYF
TGTGCCAGCAGTTACGACGGGACTAGCGGGTCCTACGAGCAGTACTTC
>-|-|TRBJ2-3|TRBV7-9
CASSDELTDTQYF
TGTGCCAGCAGCGACGAACTCACAGATACGCAGTATTTT
>TRBD1|-|TRBJ2-1|TRBV11-2
CASSGLTGGGWDEQFF
TGTGCCAGCAGCGGCTTGACAGGGGGCGGTTGGGATGAGCAGTTCTTC
>-|-|TRBJ2-1|TRBV27
CASSLGVSSYNEQFF
TGTGCCAGCAGTTTAGGGGTTAGCTCCTACAATGAGCAGTTCTTC
>-|-|TRBJ2-5|TRBV7-9
CASNFYQTGLGETQYF
TGTGCCAGCAACTTCTACCAGACAGGATTAGGAGAGACCCAGTACTTC
>-|many|TRBJ2-7|TRBV7-6
CASSPTGGQSSEQYF
TGTGCCAGCAGCCCGACTGGGGGGCAATCCTCCGAGCAGTACTTC
>-|-|TRBJ2-5|TRBV7-9
CASSLAQLLVGSETQYF
TGTGCCAGCAGCTTAGCCCAATTGCTAGTGGGAAGCGAGACCCAGTACTTC
>-|-|TRBJ2-6|TRBV7-8
CASSLASQGITSGANVLTF
TGTGCCAGCAGCTTAGCTTCACAGGGAATTACCTCTGGGGCCAACGTCCTGACTTTC
>-|-|TRBJ1-1|TRBV7-9
CASRRNTEAFF
TGTGCCAGCAGGAGGAACACTGAAGCTTTCTTT
>-|-|TRBJ1-1|TRBV11-2
CASSLSLRGSEAFF
TGTGCCAGCAGCTTATCGTTACGGGGTTCTGAAGCTTTCTTT
>TRBD2|-|TRBJ2-1|TRBV6-1
CASRVAGEGLNEQFF
TGTGCCAGCAGGGTAGCGGGAGAAGGTTTGAATGAGCAGTTCTTC
>TRBD1|-|TRBJ2-4|TRBV18
CASSPTRTGKDIQYF
TGTGCCAGCTCACCGACGAGGACAGGGAAGGACATTCAGTACTTC
>-|-|TRBJ2-7|TRBV4-1
CASSQVPLGEQYF
TGCGCCAGCAGCCAAGTTCCCCTTGGGGAGCAGTACTTC
>-|once|TRBJ2-7|TRBV28
CASSRNSYEQYF
TGTGCCAGCAGCCGGAACTCCTACGAGCAGTACTTC